The present T cell receptor beta chain was sequenced within a study of blood T cell repertoires in COVID-19. Looking at the study overall: The samples span acute and convalescent COVID-19 from the United States, Italy and Spain. Sources were T cells, B-cell-depleted T cells, or PBMCs; the material itself was cDNA or gDNA.

J lost 2 bases, V lost 0 bases, and 6 bases had no gene match. The CDR3 runs to 17 residues. Per germline, CDR1 SGHRS and CDR2 YFSETQ. Libraries were prepared by immunoSEQ multiplex PCR; TCRdb keeps only in-frame clonotypes and omits some of them. In the table there are about 190,000 clones, 80% to 90% of which are singletons. This rearrangement joins TRBV5-1 to TRBJ2-3, with 10 bases identical to TRBD2. Sequences were obtained from peripheral blood. The clonotype originates from a human donor in a cohort sampled during active COVID-19. CDR3 DNA: TGCGCCAGCAGCTTGGGGCTAGCGGGAGCGAACACAGATACGCAGTATTTT. Residues: CASSLGLAGANTDTQYF.